The TCR beta chain described here comes from a study of Graves' ophthalmopathy and Graves' hyperthyroidism listed by TCRdb under 2018. A note on the overall study: Peripheral blood was collected at initial diagnosis, prior to any treatment. TCR beta repertoire signatures were used to distinguish Graves' ophthalmopathy from Graves' hyperthyroidism and to predict progression to ophthalmopathy. In total, approximately 130 blood samples were TCR-sequenced: fewer than 50 ophthalmopathy, roughly 77 hyperthyroidism and about 17 hyperthyroidism-to-ophthalmopathy patients. To explore V-J signatures that distinguish ophthalmopathy from hyperthyroidism, a discovery set of 90 to 100 patients was enrolled, made up of around 40 with ophthalmopathy and fewer than 60 with stable hyperthyroidism. For independent validation, a separate cohort was made up of roughly 19 hyperthyroidism patients plus 17 patients who later progressed from hyperthyroidism to ophthalmopathy. In more than five hyperthyroidism patients, T-cell repertoires of thyroid tissue and blood were compared. Once sampling was done, hyperthyroidism patients were given methimazole at a starting dose of 30 mg daily, while ophthalmopathy patients were given high-dose intravenous methylprednisolone.

Paper-wide results and their limitations: Most expanded thyroid clonotypes with a frequency above 0.001 also appeared in blood, which suggests that blood repertoires may reflect the immune response in the thyroid. In validation, the model predicted ophthalmopathy progression with 70.59% sensitivity and 72.22% specificity; 12 predicted patients were CT-confirmed with GO in a median of around 6 months. Ophthalmopathy was separated from stable hyperthyroidism by the 13-signature model with around 89% sensitivity and roughly 82% specificity in cross-validation and with 80%/75% in the test set. Sample size was not predetermined statistically, and investigators were not blinded to group allocation.

From its cysteine to its phenylalanine, the CDR3 spans 12 amino acids. This entry keeps only the CDR3 DNA: 36 bases, framed from base 1. CDR1 and CDR2 (LNHNV, YYDKDF) derive from the germline V gene (reference sequence). Patients with ophthalmopathy had moderately to severely active disease, with a Clinical Activity Score of 3 or more, a NOSPECS grade of 4 or more, and a disease duration of less than 3 months. Anyone with other autoimmune diseases, uncontrolled infections, pregnancy or lactation was excluded from the study. Clinical symptoms, serum thyroxine, TRAb, thyroid ultrasound and orbital computed tomography formed the basis of the diagnosis. PBMCs were isolated from about 9 ml of fresh peripheral blood by Ficoll-Paque density gradient centrifugation. Total RNA was extracted with Trizol reagent and quality-checked on an Agilent 2100 Bioanalyzer. In regard to this clonotype: The antigen this receptor binds is unknown. Mismatch with germline at one junction end may stem from a read error.

TCR beta CDR3 regions were amplified from RNA transcripts for repertoire sequencing. A first-round RT-PCR used HTBI primers with the Qiagen OneStep RT-PCR kit, followed by a second-round multiplex PCR, size selection and purification. The libraries underwent paired-end sequencing with 100 bp reads on an Illumina HiSeq2000. In the source study's methods: SOAPnuke was used to process the reads, removing any read that contained adapters or uncalled bases, had a mean Phred below 15, or lacked an exact match to the constant primer or identifier. COPE v1.2.5 was used to merge high-quality paired reads. Each unique nucleotide sequence was defined as a clonotype, and clonotypes were aligned to IMGT TRB V, D and J references with MiTCR v1.1. The analysis was limited to V-J combinations with a frequency above 0.0001, which together covered 99% to 99.2% of the repertoires. A TCR clonal expansion and chaos score per V-J combination was defined as the ratio of F50 clonal expansion to chaos observed in the TCRdist matrix. Features were reduced by Welch's t-statistics and random forest to over ten V-J combinations, which fed a naive Bayes classifier. The Morisita-Horn index was used to measure how similar the thyroid and blood repertoires were. TCRdb handled the public reads itself, with Q25 trimming in fastp and clone calling in MiXCR, and kept productive beta chains. Rows are unified per CDR3 protein, each entry keeping the most common DNA and genes. V and J calls and clone size were set by TCRdb, not the authors. This sample gives 500,000 to 800,000 distinct CDR3 sequences in total; about 38% of them show up just once. The ten largest clones represent over 2.5% of the sample.

The clonotype originates from an adult man with Graves' ophthalmopathy. The V gene is TRBV15 and the J gene is TRBJ1-5; TRBD1 is a possible D gene, resting on 6 matching bases. The sample taken for sequencing was peripheral blood. The bases read TGTGCCACCAGCAGATCTCTAGGGTACCAGGGGTTT. Its protein is CATSRSLGYQGF. Reference TRBV15 and TRBJ1-5 genes cover what lies past the CDR3, so the full variable domain is DAMVIQNPRYQVTQFGKPVTLSCSQTLNHNVMYWYQQKSSQAPKLLFHYYDKDFNNEADTPDNFQSRRPNTSFCFLDIRSPGLGDTAMYLCATSRSLGYQGFGDGTRLSIL.